This TCR beta chain stems from a study of graft-versus-host responses after intestinal transplantation. Notes on the study in general: Among recipient marrow samples, GvH clones were found; some appeared first in ileum or blood.

CDR3 length equals 12 residues. V was shortened by 5 bases and J by 7 bases, with 9 bases between the two germline ends. Germline assignment: CDR1 SEHNR and CDR2 FQNEAQ (reference sequence). The sample holds one count of this clone. Its target is not known. This table comes from immunoSEQ multiplex PCR, and its TCRdb copy is limited to in-frame clones, with some not included. Of 15,000 to 20,000 clones in the sample, over 70% were seen once. The chain combines TRBV7-9 with TRBJ2-1; D gene ambiguous. This specimen consisted of PBMCs, obtained 14 days after transplant. The receptor's source is a human patient who received an intestinal transplant, so some T cells may come from the graft donor. This chain's CDR3 is CASSASWNEQFF. The CDR3 region has the DNA TGTGCCAGCAGCGCCAGTTGGAATGAGCAGTTCTTC.